This T cell receptor beta chain originates from a study of PD-1 blockade in classical Hodgkin lymphoma. Clones were sequenced by immunoSEQ multiplex PCR, and TCRdb holds only the in-frame ones, with some missing. The sample holds about 46,000 clones, 73% seen once. With regard to this clone: Its antigen is still unknown.

All the patients suffered relapse after autologous stem cell transplantation, and brentuximab vedotin exposure differed. CDR1 is SGHAT and CDR2 is FQNNGV in the germline V gene. CDR3 size: 14 residues. V lost 4 bases and J 2 bases, leaving 12 bases between the germline ends. Overall study findings and caveats: Repertoire differences lack defined causes, possibly disease activity or prior therapy.

This chain joins TRBV11-2 and TRBJ2-7, with D uncertain. This material consisted of peripheral blood mononuclear cells (PBMCs), taken at baseline. The source is a human donor with classical Hodgkin lymphoma. CDR3 in amino acids: CASSSVRSTYEQYF. CDR3 sequence (DNA): TGTGCCAGCAGCTCCGTACGGAGTACCTACGAGCAGTACTTC.